This T cell receptor beta chain was identified during a study of T cells in Graves' hyperthyroidism and ophthalmopathy. At the level of the study: Peripheral blood sampling occurred at initial diagnosis, before any treatment. Study results and limitations: Clonotypes that were expanded in thyroid above 0.001 mostly appeared in blood too. A model built on 13 V-J features separated ophthalmopathy from stable hyperthyroidism.

Amplification targeted TCR beta CDR3 regions from RNA transcripts. The HTBI primer set was used in a first-round RT-PCR of the TCR CDR3. Each CDR3 protein gets one entry after TCRdb re-called the multiplex PCR reads with MiXCR. The repertoire holds about 160,000 distinct CDR3 sequences, with about 9% as singletons. This clonotype was counted at least ten times. Its antigen is currently unknown. The CDR3 consists of 14 residues. V shed 4 bases, J shed 5 bases, and the junction held 5 bases outside the gene matches. Germline values: CDR1 LGHDT, CDR2 YNNKEL (reference sequence). Initially, at the first diagnosis of hyperthyroidism and before any ophthalmopathy symptoms, blood was sampled.

Input material: blood. The clonotype was recovered from a woman aged 18-29 years with Graves' hyperthyroidism that later progressed to Graves' ophthalmopathy. The chain links TRBV3-1 to TRBJ2-1; 7 bases agree with TRBD1. In nucleotides, the CDR3 is TGTGCCAGCAGCCTTGACAGGGTCAACAATGAGCAGTTCTTC. As protein: CASSLDRVNNEQFF.